This TCR beta chain appears in the sequencing data of a study of molecular identifiers for immune sequencing clone quantification. As for the study in general: RNA, taken in replicates from around 18,000 or 91,000 naive CD8 cells, was split five ways, with four sequenced.

Study-wide points: Approximately 1 million naive cells reportedly did not prevent detection of spiked Jurkat TCR RNA from one cell.

This clonotype was recorded many times. Its cognate antigen is unknown. TCRdb passed the PCR reads through MiXCR, listing each CDR3 protein once. The data show just under 650,000 distinct CDR3 sequences, roughly 21% seen once. RNA fractions of 10%, 30% or 50% and roughly 20,000 to 1,000,000 sorted cells were the source of naive CD8 libraries. In the sort, naive CD8 T cells were defined as CD8+CD4-CCR7+CD45RA+. The V and J ends lost 0 bases and 5 bases respectively, with 11 bases between them. The germline CDR1 and CDR2 sequences are LGHDT and YNNKEL (reference sequence). There are 15 residues in the CDR3.

Material: naive CD8+ T cells from blood, with Jurkat cell RNA spiked in. The subset here: FACS-sorted CD8+CD4-CCR7+CD45RA+ naive T cells. This clonotype was obtained from a human donor in good health. Some libraries in this study had Jurkat cell RNA spiked in. This chain uses TRBV3-1 with TRBJ1-5; perhaps TRBD1 as D (6 bases). The CDR3 loop reads CASSQDYRADQPQHF. For the CDR3, the DNA is TGTGCCAGCAGCCAAGATTACAGGGCCGATCAGCCCCAGCATTTT. The whole variable domain, filled in from reference TRBV3-1 and TRBJ1-5, reads DTAVSQTPKYLVTQMGNDKSIKCEQNLGHDTMYWYKQDSKKFLKIMFSYNNKELIINETVPNRFSPKSPDKAHLNLHINSLELGDSAVYFCASSQDYRADQPQHFGDGTRLSIL.